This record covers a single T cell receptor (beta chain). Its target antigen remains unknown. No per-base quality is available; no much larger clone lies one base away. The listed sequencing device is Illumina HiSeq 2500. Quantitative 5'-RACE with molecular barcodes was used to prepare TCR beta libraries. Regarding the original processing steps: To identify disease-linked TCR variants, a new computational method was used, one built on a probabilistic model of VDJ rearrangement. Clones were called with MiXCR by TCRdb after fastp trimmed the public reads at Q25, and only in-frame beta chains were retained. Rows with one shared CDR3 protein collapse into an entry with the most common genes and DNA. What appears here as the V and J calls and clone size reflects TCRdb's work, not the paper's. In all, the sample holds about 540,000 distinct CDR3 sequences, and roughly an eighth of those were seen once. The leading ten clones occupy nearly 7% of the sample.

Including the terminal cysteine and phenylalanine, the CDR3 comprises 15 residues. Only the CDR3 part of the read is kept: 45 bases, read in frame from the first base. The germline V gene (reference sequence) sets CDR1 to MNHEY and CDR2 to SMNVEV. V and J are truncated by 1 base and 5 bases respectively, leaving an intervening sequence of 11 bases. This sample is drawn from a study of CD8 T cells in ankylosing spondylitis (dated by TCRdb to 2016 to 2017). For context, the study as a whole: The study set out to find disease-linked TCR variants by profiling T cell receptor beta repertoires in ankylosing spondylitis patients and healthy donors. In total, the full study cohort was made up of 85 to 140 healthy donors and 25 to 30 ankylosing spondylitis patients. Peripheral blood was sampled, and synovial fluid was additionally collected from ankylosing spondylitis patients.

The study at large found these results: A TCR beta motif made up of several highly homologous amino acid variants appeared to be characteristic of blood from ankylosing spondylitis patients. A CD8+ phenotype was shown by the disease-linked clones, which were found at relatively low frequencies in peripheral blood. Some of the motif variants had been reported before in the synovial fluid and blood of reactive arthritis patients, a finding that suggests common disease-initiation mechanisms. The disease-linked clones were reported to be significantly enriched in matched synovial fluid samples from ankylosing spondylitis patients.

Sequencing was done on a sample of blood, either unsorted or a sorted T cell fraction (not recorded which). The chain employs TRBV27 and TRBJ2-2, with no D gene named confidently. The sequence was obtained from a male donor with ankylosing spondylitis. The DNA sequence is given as TGTGCCAGCAGTTTATTAAGTGATCCAACCGGGGAGCTGTTTTTT. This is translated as CASSLLSDPTGELFF.